The 5 T cell receptor beta chains below were found in one sample sequenced in a study of cytomegalovirus exposure and HLA in healthy donors. Libraries were prepared by immunoSEQ multiplex PCR; TCRdb keeps only in-frame clonotypes and omits some of them. The table records 120,000 or so clones, around 90% of them present only once. The source material was PBMCs. Receptors originate from a woman younger than 35 in good health and CMV-seronegative.

V is TRBV5-3 and J is TRBJ1-4, with unresolved D. TRBV5-3 qualifies as an ORF whose function is uncertain. This CDR3 region has 13 residues. Trimming removed 1 base at V and 5 bases at J, with 6 bases between. The CDR3 region has the DNA TGTGCCAGAAGCTTGTACAAGAATGAAAAACTGTTTTTT. Its translation is CARSLYKNEKLFF.

V and J are TRBV5-1 and TRBJ1-1, with 8 bases identical to TRBD1. Germline CDR1 is SGHRS and CDR2 is YFSETQ. The ends lost 4 bases at V and 1 base at J; junction bases unmatched: 3. The CDR3 runs to 14 residues. Written as DNA, the CDR3 is TGCGCCAGCAGCAGGACAGGGTCGAACACTGAAGCTTTCTTT. This codes for CASSRTGSNTEAFF.

The chain combines TRBV18 with TRBJ2-3; 8 positions agree with TRBD2. The CDR3 runs 18 residues. V was clipped by 5 bases and J by 6 bases; unmatched bases: 19. The germline gives CDR1 KGHSH, CDR2 LQKENI. The CDR3 loop reads CASSSSRTRTSRLDTQYF. In nucleotides, the CDR3 is TGTGCCAGCTCAAGCTCCCGTACCCGGACTAGCCGACTCGATACGCAGTATTTT.

V and J are TRBV7-2 and TRBJ2-5; perhaps TRBD2 as D (6 bases). Germline V gene data show CDR1 as SGHTA and CDR2 as FQGNSA. V was pared by 5 bases and J by 4 bases, with 14 bases between. This CDR3 is built from 14 residues. The CDR3 spells CASSGRAGRETQYF. The CDR3, as DNA: TGTGCCAGCAGCGGCCGGGCGGGGAGAGAGACCCAGTACTTC.

The V and J genes are TRBV4-2 and TRBJ2-1; TRBD2 aligns across 8 bases. The CDR3 runs 18 residues. The germline gives CDR1 LGHNA, CDR2 YNFKEQ. J was trimmed by 0 bases and V by 0 bases; bases with no gene match: 7. CDR3 in DNA: TGTGCCAGCAGCCAAGACGTTGCGGGGGGTCCCTCCTACAATGAGCAGTTCTTC. Residues: CASSQDVAGGPSYNEQFF.